One T cell receptor (beta chain) is described in this entry. The data were obtained in a study of OX40 agonist ivuxolimab in advanced cancers. Produced via immunoSEQ multiplex PCR; TCRdb's table is partial and in-frame only. Of tens of thousands of clones in the sample, 90% are singletons; the top ten hold about 7.7%. With V trimmed by 1 base and J by 5 bases, 3 bases remained unmatched. The V gene's germline CDR1 is MNHEY and CDR2 SVGAGI. CDR3 size: 15 residues. The chain is built from TRBV6-5 and TRBJ2-2, with TRBD2 matching 8 bases. The sample here was CD4+ or CD8+ T cells sorted from blood, taken in a trial of the OX40 agonist ivuxolimab. The receptor was derived from an adult with an advanced solid tumor such as melanoma, head and neck, liver or kidney cancer. CDR3 sequence reads: CASSYLLADTGELFF. The CDR3 DNA is TGTGCCAGCAGTTACTTACTAGCGGATACCGGGGAGCTGTTTTTT.